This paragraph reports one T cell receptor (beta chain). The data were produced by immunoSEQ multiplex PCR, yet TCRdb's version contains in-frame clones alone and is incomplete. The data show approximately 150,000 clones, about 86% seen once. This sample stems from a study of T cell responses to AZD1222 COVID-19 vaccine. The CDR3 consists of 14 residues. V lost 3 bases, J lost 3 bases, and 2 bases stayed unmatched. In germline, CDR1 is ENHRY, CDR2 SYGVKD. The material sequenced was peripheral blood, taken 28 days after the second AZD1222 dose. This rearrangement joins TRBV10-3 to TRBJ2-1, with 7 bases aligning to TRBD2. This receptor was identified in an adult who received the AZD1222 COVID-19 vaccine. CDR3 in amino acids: CAISDRGSYNEQFF. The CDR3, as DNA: TGTGCCATCAGTGATCGCGGGAGCTACAATGAGCAGTTCTTC.